At least ten counts were recorded for the clone carrying this TCR beta chain. Its target is unknown. Using quantitative 5'-RACE with molecular barcodes, the authors made TCR beta libraries. In TCRdb, the 5' RACE reads were re-called with MiXCR into one record per CDR3 protein. Of approximately 200,000 distinct CDR3 sequences listed, over 10% were seen once; the top ten hold 11%. The data originate from a study of CD8 T cells in ankylosing spondylitis. Study outcomes and limitations: Blood of patients with ankylosing spondylitis appeared to be characterized by a TCR beta motif of about eight highly homologous variants.

V gave up 8 bases and J gave up 8 bases, with 13 bases separating them. The CDR3 extends over 12 amino acids. CDR1 is MNHEY and CDR2 is SVGEGT in the germline V gene. Sequenced sample: blood, either unsorted or a sorted T cell fraction (not recorded which). The rearrangement links TRBV6-2 or TRBV6-3 to TRBJ1-5, with D unresolved. The sequence was obtained from a female donor with ankylosing spondylitis or in good health (not recorded which). The CDR3 DNA sequence: TGTGCCAGCGGCACCACCTGGGAGCCCCAGCATTTT. Translation: CASGTTWEPQHF.